These T cell receptor beta chains were read from a single sample in a study of CD8 T cell repertoires and HIV-1 epitope variants. Sequenced by immunoSEQ multiplex PCR; TCRdb stores in-frame clones only, minus some. The table records 4,500 to 6,500 clones, 66% of them present only once. Which antigens these TCRs recognize remains unknown. Sequenced input: cultured CD8+ T cells derived from PBMCs. The receptors were gathered from a male donor with HIV. CDR3s include the opening cysteine and the closing phenylalanine or tryptophan. Each record gives: clone size, J gene, D gene, V gene, CDR3 protein, CDR3 DNA. D genes are given only for firm matches. For some rows the clone size is stated as once, few or many, or as a class when expanded; others skip it.

-	TRBJ1-1	TRBD1	TRBV6-1	CASSEPDRGYTEAFF	TGTGCCAGCAGTGAACCCGACAGGGGATATACTGAAGCTTTCTTT
-	TRBJ2-2	TRBD2	TRBV6-4	CASSDSILPSGRGGELFF	TGTGCCAGCAGTGACTCGATTCTGCCTAGCGGGAGAGGCGGGGAGCTGTTTTTT
few	TRBJ2-2	TRBD2	TRBV30	CAWSVAGGGELFF	TGTGCCTGGAGTGTAGCGGGGGGCGGGGAGCTGTTTTTT
-	TRBJ2-3	-	TRBV7-9	CASSLDGSDTQYF	TGTGCCAGCAGCTTAGACGGGTCAGATACGCAGTATTTT
-	TRBJ2-3	-	TRBV13	CASSLAGWTDTQYF	TGTGCCAGCAGCTTAGCGGGATGGACAGATACGCAGTATTTT
-	TRBJ2-7	-	TRBV14	CASSLKYEQYF	TGTGCCAGCAGCCTTAAATACGAGCAGTACTTC
-	TRBJ2-1	TRBD2	TRBV7-9	CASRGLSGGHNEQFF	TGTGCCAGTAGGGGGTTGAGCGGGGGACACAATGAGCAGTTCTTC
-	TRBJ2-1	-	TRBV11-2	CASSWPLEGEGSRQFF	TGTGCCAGCAGCTGGCCCCTTGAGGGGGAGGGCTCTCGGCAGTTCTTC
few	TRBJ2-2	-	TRBV19	CASSILPGGGRAKTGELFF	TGTGCCAGTAGTATCCTGCCAGGGGGAGGAAGGGCCAAGACCGGGGAGCTGTTTTTT
-	TRBJ1-2	-	TRBV27	CASSLSAGSQIYGYTF	TGTGCCAGCAGTTTATCGGCAGGGAGTCAAATCTATGGCTACACCTTC
-	TRBJ1-4	TRBD1	TRBV14	CASSQDRGQGVEKLFF	TGTGCCAGCAGCCAAGATCGAGGACAGGGAGTGGAAAAACTGTTTTTT
-	TRBJ2-7	-	TRBV2	CASEGTSDEQYF	TGTGCCTCCGAGGGGACATCGGACGAGCAGTACTTC
-	TRBJ1-1	TRBD1	TRBV4-1	CASSQEGTVNTEAFF	TGCGCTAGCAGCCAAGAAGGGACAGTGAACACTGAAGCTTTCTTT
-	TRBJ2-2	TRBD1	TRBV5-1	CASSLGQGITGELFF	TGCGCCAGCAGCTTGGGACAGGGGATCACCGGGGAGCTGTTTTTT
-	TRBJ1-4	-	TRBV13	CASSSRAERATNEKLFF	TGTGCCAGCAGCTCCCGGGCCGAACGGGCAACTAATGAAAAACTGTTTTTT
-	TRBJ2-2	TRBD1	TRBV28	CATNIYTGELAGELFF	TGTGCCACCAATATATACACAGGGGAGCTGGCCGGGGAGCTGTTTTTT
-	TRBJ2-3	TRBD1	TRBV30	CAWSFGTGYTDTQYF	TGTGCCTGGAGTTTCGGGACAGGATACACAGATACGCAGTATTTT
-	TRBJ2-3	-	TRBV30	CASISGHSYTDTQYF	TGTGCGTCCATCTCGGGCCACTCCTACACAGATACGCAGTATTTT
once	TRBJ1-2	TRBD1	TRBV6-5	CASSGQAANYGYTF	TGTGCCAGCAGTGGACAGGCAGCTAACTATGGCTACACCTTC
-	TRBJ2-7	-	TRBV6-5	CASSYSPGTSFYEQYF	TGTGCCAGCAGTTACTCACCCGGGACAAGCTTCTACGAGCAGTACTTC
few	TRBJ1-1	-	TRBV29-1	CSVLGQPEAFF	TGCAGCGTCCTGGGACAACCTGAAGCTTTCTTT
-	TRBJ1-2	TRBD1	TRBV6-6	CASGQDRGYTF	TGTGCCAGCGGACAGGATAGGGGCTACACCTTC
-	TRBJ2-7	TRBD2	TRBV6-5	CASSPGGGEQYF	TGTGCCAGCAGCCCGGGGGGGGGCGAGCAGTACTTC
few	TRBJ1-5	-	TRBV7-2	CASSLRPNQPQHF	TGTGCCAGCAGCCTTCGACCTAATCAGCCCCAGCATTTT
-	TRBJ2-7	-	TRBV10-2	CASSTEVSSYEQYF	TGCGCCAGCTCCACCGAAGTTAGCTCCTACGAGCAGTACTTC
-	TRBJ1-1	TRBD1	TRBV10-3	CAISSRDRGPEAFF	TGTGCCATCAGCTCCCGGGACAGGGGCCCTGAAGCTTTCTTT
-	TRBJ2-3	-	TRBV29-1	CSVGEGGTDTQYF	TGCAGCGTTGGAGAGGGTGGAACAGATACGCAGTATTTT
-	TRBJ1-1	-	TRBV11-2	CASSLVKGHTEAFF	TGTGCCAGCAGCTTAGTGAAGGGGCACACTGAAGCTTTCTTT
-	TRBJ2-3	TRBD2	TRBV5-4	CASSGGGTRGTDTQYF	TGTGCCAGCAGCGGGGGAGGGACGAGGGGCACAGATACGCAGTATTTT
-	TRBJ2-7	-	TRBV5-6	CASSLMGELLYEQYF	TGTGCCAGCAGCTTGATGGGGGAATTGCTCTACGAGCAGTACTTC
-	TRBJ2-7	-	TRBV7-2	CASSFGVTYEQYF	TGTGCCAGCAGCTTTGGAGTAACCTACGAGCAGTACTTC
-	TRBJ2-5	-	TRBV28	CASTPLGETQETQYF	TGTGCCAGCACCCCCTTGGGGGAAACGCAAGAGACCCAGTACTTC
-	TRBJ2-1	TRBD2	TRBV7-9	CASSGDAGGYSYNEQFF	TGTGCCAGCAGCGGAGATGCGGGAGGTTACTCCTACAATGAGCAGTTCTTC
-	TRBJ2-7	-	TRBV7-3	CASSPQQGDYEQYF	TGTGCCAGCAGCCCCCAGCAGGGTGACTACGAGCAGTACTTC
-	TRBJ2-7	-	TRBV10-1	CASSELGTTYEQYF	TGCGCCAGCAGTGAATTGGGGACAACCTACGAGCAGTACTTC
-	TRBJ1-1	-	TRBV30	CATAEQVNTEAFF	TGTGCCACCGCGGAACAGGTGAACACTGAAGCTTTCTTT
-	TRBJ1-5	-	TRBV18	CASSPDSNQPQHF	TGTGCCAGCTCACCAGACAGTAATCAGCCCCAGCATTTT
-	TRBJ1-1	TRBD1	TRBV11-2	CASSLVVTGGSWGTEAFF	TGTGCCAGCAGCTTAGTCGTGACAGGGGGGTCTTGGGGCACTGAAGCTTTCTTT
-	TRBJ2-2	TRBD1	TRBV6-5	CASSLTGGRSGELFF	TGTGCCAGCAGTTTGACAGGGGGCAGGAGCGGGGAGCTGTTTTTT
-	TRBJ1-4	-	TRBV7-9	CASSLAGTGNEKLFF	TGTGCCAGCAGCTTAGCGGGGACGGGTAATGAAAAACTGTTTTTT
few	TRBJ1-2	-	TRBV7-9	CASSHHRGYGYTF	TGTGCCAGCAGCCATCACCGGGGTTATGGCTACACCTTC
few	TRBJ1-3	-	TRBV7-2	CASSLEGTISGNTIYF	TGTGCCAGCAGCTTAGAGGGGACGATCTCTGGAAACACCATATATTTT
-	TRBJ2-7	TRBD1	TRBV5-4	CASSTGQGAYEQYF	TGTGCCAGCAGCACGGGACAGGGGGCTTACGAGCAGTACTTC
-	TRBJ2-5	TRBD2	TRBV28	CASSLSDGGVGETQYF	TGTGCCAGCAGTTTATCCGACGGGGGGGTCGGAGAGACCCAGTACTTC
few	TRBJ1-6	TRBD1	TRBV4-3	CASSNGDRDNSPLHF	TGCGCCAGCAGCAATGGAGACAGGGATAATTCACCCCTCCACTTT
-	TRBJ2-1	TRBD2	TRBV28	CASRYGLESHEQFF	TGTGCCAGCAGATACGGACTAGAGTCCCATGAGCAGTTCTTC
-	TRBJ2-1	-	TRBV27	CASSPVRRFYNEQFF	TGTGCCAGCAGTCCCGTGAGACGATTCTACAATGAGCAGTTCTTC
-	TRBJ2-2	-	TRBV5-4	CASSPGRAGSTGELFF	TGTGCCAGCAGCCCAGGGCGCGCGGGGAGCACCGGGGAGCTGTTTTTT
-	TRBJ1-1	-	TRBV19	CASSIGNEAFF	TGTGCCAGTAGTATAGGTAATGAAGCTTTCTTT
-	TRBJ1-1	-	TRBV27	CASKLGGLGTEAFF	TGTGCCAGCAAATTGGGGGGGCTGGGGACTGAAGCTTTCTTT
-	TRBJ2-7	TRBD2	TRBV9	CASSAAPGGQHEQYF	TGTGCCAGCAGCGCTGCCCCGGGAGGGCAACACGAGCAGTACTTC
-	TRBJ2-7	-	TRBV10-1	CASSELRGLSEQYF	TGCGCCAGCAGTGAGCTGCGGGGCCTCTCCGAGCAGTACTTC
-	TRBJ2-2	-	TRBV6-5	CASSDIGDTGELFF	TGTGCCAGCAGTGACATAGGAGACACCGGGGAGCTGTTTTTT
few	TRBJ2-7	-	TRBV7-9	CASSSDPQPEQYF	TGTGCCAGCAGCTCGGACCCTCAGCCCGAGCAGTACTTC
-	TRBJ1-4	-	TRBV27	CASSSGVSTNEKLFF	TGTGCCAGCAGTTCTGGGGTTTCAACTAATGAAAAACTGTTTTTT
-	TRBJ2-7	TRBD1	TRBV9	CASSVTGTGDYEQYF	TGTGCCAGCAGCGTTACGGGGACAGGGGACTACGAGCAGTACTTC